This entry features one TCR beta chain sequence. In the source study's methods: Estimated nucleated cell counts came from reference gene primer amplification. Sequenced by immunoSEQ multiplex PCR; TCRdb stores in-frame clones only, minus some. V and J calls and clone size are given by that table; D and trimming were obtained from the DNA. The sample has about 26,000 clones; around nine tenths are singletons. The record originates from a study of blood T cell repertoires in COVID-19. Overall study: Samples taken during acute and convalescent COVID-19 were collected in the United States, Italy and Spain. From T cells, B-cell-depleted T cells, or PBMCs came the material, which was cDNA or gDNA.

CDR1 SGHTA and CDR2 FQGNSA come from the germline V gene. Trimming pared 5 bases from V and 4 bases from J, leaving 12 bases between. This CDR3 spans 13 amino acids. This chain uses TRBV7-2 with TRBJ2-7; D is unresolved. The receptor was derived from a man aged 65-85 years with active COVID-19. The specimen was peripheral blood. The CDR3 nucleotides read TGTGCCAGCAGCGAAGCGAGGTCGTACGAGCAGTACTTC. As protein: CASSEARSYEQYF.